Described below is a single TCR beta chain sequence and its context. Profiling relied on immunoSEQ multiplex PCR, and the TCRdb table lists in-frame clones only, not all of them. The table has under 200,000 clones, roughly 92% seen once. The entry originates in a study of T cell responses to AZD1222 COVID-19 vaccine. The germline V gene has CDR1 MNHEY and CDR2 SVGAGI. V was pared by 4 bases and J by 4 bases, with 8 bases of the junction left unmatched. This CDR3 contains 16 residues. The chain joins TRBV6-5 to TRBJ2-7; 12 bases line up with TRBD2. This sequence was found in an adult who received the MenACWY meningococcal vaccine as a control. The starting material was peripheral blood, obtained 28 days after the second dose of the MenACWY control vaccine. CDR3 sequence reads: CASSSYTSGRTYEQYF. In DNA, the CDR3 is TGTGCCAGCAGTTCGTACACTAGCGGGAGGACTTACGAGCAGTACTTC.